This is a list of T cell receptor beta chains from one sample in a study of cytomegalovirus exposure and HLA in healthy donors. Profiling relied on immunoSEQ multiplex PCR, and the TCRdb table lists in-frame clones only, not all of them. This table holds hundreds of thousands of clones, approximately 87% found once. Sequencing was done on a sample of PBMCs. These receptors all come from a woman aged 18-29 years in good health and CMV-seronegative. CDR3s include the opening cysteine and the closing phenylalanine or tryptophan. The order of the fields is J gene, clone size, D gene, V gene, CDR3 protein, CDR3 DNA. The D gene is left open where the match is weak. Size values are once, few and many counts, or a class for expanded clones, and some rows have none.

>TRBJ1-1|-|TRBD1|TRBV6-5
CASSYVNRGTEAFF
TGTGCCAGCAGTTACGTCAACAGGGGAACTGAAGCTTTCTTT
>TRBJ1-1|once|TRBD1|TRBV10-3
CAISEEGQINTEAFF
TGTGCCATCAGTGAGGAGGGACAGATAAACACTGAAGCTTTCTTT
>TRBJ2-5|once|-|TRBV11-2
CASSFPGAWETQYF
TGTGCCAGCAGCTTCCCAGGGGCGTGGGAGACCCAGTACTTC
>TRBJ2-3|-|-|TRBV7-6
CASSYSRGISTDTQYF
TGTGCCAGCAGCTATTCAAGGGGGATAAGCACAGATACGCAGTATTTT
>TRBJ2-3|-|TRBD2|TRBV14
CASSQVLAGAPDTQYF
TGTGCCAGCAGCCAGGTCCTAGCGGGAGCCCCAGATACGCAGTATTTT
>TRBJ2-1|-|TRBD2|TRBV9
CASSVGAGARDEQFF
TGTGCCAGCAGCGTAGGGGCGGGAGCGAGAGATGAGCAGTTCTTC
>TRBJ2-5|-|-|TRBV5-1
CASSLGAPKETQYF
TGCGCCAGCAGCTTGGGGGCCCCCAAAGAGACCCAGTACTTC
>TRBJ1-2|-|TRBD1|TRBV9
CASSVASTGVNYGYTF
TGTGCCAGCAGCGTAGCTTCGACAGGGGTCAACTATGGCTACACCTTC
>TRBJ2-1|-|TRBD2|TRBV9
CASSATSGSNEQFF
TGTGCCAGCAGCGCGACTAGCGGGTCGAATGAGCAGTTCTTC
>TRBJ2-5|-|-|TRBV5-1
CASSLSRETQYF
TGCGCCAGCAGCTTAAGCAGGGAGACCCAGTACTTC
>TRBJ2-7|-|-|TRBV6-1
CASSDSYYEQYF
TGTGCCAGCAGCGACAGTTACTACGAGCAGTACTTC
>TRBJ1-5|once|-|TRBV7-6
CASSFRGDQPQHF
TGTGCCAGCAGCTTCCGGGGGGATCAGCCCCAGCATTTT
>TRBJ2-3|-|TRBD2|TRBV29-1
CSVWGGGGDTQYF
TGCAGCGTTTGGGGGGGAGGTGGAGATACGCAGTATTTT
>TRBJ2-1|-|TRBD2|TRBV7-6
CASSLTLAGSINNEQFF
TGTGCCAGCAGCTTGACGCTAGCGGGAAGTATTAACAATGAGCAGTTCTTC
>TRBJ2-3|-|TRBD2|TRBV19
CASSSRRPTSGSTDTQYF
TGTGCCAGTAGTTCCCGTCGCCCGACTAGCGGGAGCACAGATACGCAGTATTTT
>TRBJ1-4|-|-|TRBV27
CASTSGYEKLFF
TGTGCCAGCACCTCAGGATATGAAAAACTGTTTTTT